Listed below are T cell receptor beta chains from one sample, sequenced in a study of long-term antiretroviral therapy in people with HIV. The table came from immunoSEQ multiplex PCR; TCRdb's copy has only in-frame clones and leaves some out. The sample records tens of thousands of clones, more than 90% being singletons. This specimen consisted of unsorted PBMCs, obtained roughly 6.2 years after starting antiretroviral therapy. These receptors were obtained from a young man with HIV. Both conserved end residues are part of each CDR3. A D gene is named only where the DNA matches it firmly. Clone size, where shown, is once, few, many, or a class for clones that have expanded.

V,D,length,size,J,DNA,CDR3
TRBV5-5,TRBD2,15,once,TRBJ2-7,TGTGCCAGCAGCTTGGCGGTAGCGGGAGGCTACGAGCAGTACTTC,CASSLAVAGGYEQYF
TRBV29-1,NA,10,NA,TRBJ2-7,TGCAGCGGCGGGGAGGACGTGCAGTACTTC,CSGGEDVQYF
TRBV19,TRBD2,15,NA,TRBJ2-1,TGTGCCAGTAGTTCCAATAGCGGGAGGTATAGTGAGCAGTTCTTC,CASSSNSGRYSEQFF
TRBV19,TRBD2,14,NA,TRBJ2-1,TGTGCCAGTAGTATAGGGGGAGGGTTGGATGAGCAGTTCTTC,CASSIGGGLDEQFF
TRBV6-5,NA,14,NA,TRBJ2-7,TGTGCCAGCAGTTACGCGGGACAGTCCTACGAGCAGTACTTC,CASSYAGQSYEQYF
TRBV2,TRBD1,14,NA,TRBJ1-5,TGTGCCAGCAGAGGGACAGGCATCAATCAGCCCCAGCATTTT,CASRGTGINQPQHF
TRBV7-8,NA,16,NA,TRBJ2-2,TGTGCCAGCAGCTTAAGTCGGGTGCCGGTCACCGGGGAGCTGTTTTTT,CASSLSRVPVTGELFF
TRBV11-3,NA,15,once,TRBJ1-2,TGTGCCAGCAGCACGACCCTGGACAGAACCTATGGCTACACCTTC,CASSTTLDRTYGYTF
TRBV7-3,TRBD1,15,NA,TRBJ1-2,TGTGCCAGCAGCTTAACCCCAGGACAGGGGACTGGCTACACCTTC,CASSLTPGQGTGYTF
TRBV7-9,NA,13,few,TRBJ2-2,TGTGCCAGCAGCTTAGTAATGCCCGGGGAGCTGTTTTTT,CASSLVMPGELFF
TRBV9,TRBD2,16,NA,TRBJ2-3,TGTGCCAGCAGCGTAGACAGCGGGGCCGGCACAGATACGCAGTATTTT,CASSVDSGAGTDTQYF
TRBV28,TRBD1,15,NA,TRBJ2-1,TGTGCCAGCAGTTTATTGGACAGGGGCCACAATGAGCAGTTCTTC,CASSLLDRGHNEQFF
TRBV6-4,NA,13,NA,TRBJ1-1,TGTGCCAGCAGTGTACAGGAGAACACTGAAGCTTTCTTT,CASSVQENTEAFF
TRBV11-2,NA,17,NA,TRBJ1-3,TGTGCCAGCAGCTTAGAGGCAAGTTATTCCTCTGGAAACACCATATATTTT,CASSLEASYSSGNTIYF
TRBV9,NA,15,once,TRBJ2-1,TGTGCCAGCAGCACGAGCGGGACAGCCTACAATGAGCAGTTCTTC,CASSTSGTAYNEQFF
TRBV18,NA,15,NA,TRBJ2-2,TGTGCCAGCTCACCACCCGGGCTTAGAACCGGGGAGCTGTTTTTT,CASSPPGLRTGELFF
TRBV11-2,TRBD1,16,NA,TRBJ2-5,TGTGCCAGCAGCCCGAAAGGGGGCGCTGACCAAGAGACCCAGTACTTC,CASSPKGGADQETQYF
TRBV15,NA,15,NA,TRBJ2-3,TGTGCCACCAGCAGAGAAGGGGGGGCGGGAGATACGCAGTATTTT,CATSREGGAGDTQYF
TRBV18,NA,14,once,TRBJ1-1,TGTGCCAGCTCCCGGTCGGGGAGGGCCGCTGAAGCTTTCTTT,CASSRSGRAAEAFF
TRBV6-5,NA,14,NA,TRBJ2-2,TGTGCCAGCAATCTACGGGGGAACACCGGGGAGCTGTTTTTT,CASNLRGNTGELFF
TRBV29-1,TRBD2,14,NA,TRBJ2-1,TGCAGCGGGAAGACTAGCGGGGGGGGTAATGAGCAGTTCTTC,CSGKTSGGGNEQFF
TRBV4-2,NA,14,NA,TRBJ1-1,TGTGCCAGCAGCCAAGAATTGGGCGGGGGGCTAGCTTTCTTT,CASSQELGGGLAFF
TRBV7-2,NA,14,NA,TRBJ2-3,TGTGCCAGCCTTGGGCGGGCTAGCACAGATACGCAGTATTTT,CASLGRASTDTQYF
TRBV7-2,NA,13,NA,TRBJ2-7,TGTGCCAGCAGCTCCGGAACGGGCTACGAGCAGTACTTC,CASSSGTGYEQYF
TRBV6-5,NA,14,NA,TRBJ2-2,TGTGCCAGCAGTTACTCGACTAGGCCCGGGGAGCTGTTTTTT,CASSYSTRPGELFF
TRBV4-2,TRBD2,16,NA,TRBJ2-3,TGTGCCAGCAGCCAAGTAGCGGGAGTGGGCGCAGATACGCAGTATTTT,CASSQVAGVGADTQYF
TRBV2,TRBD2,15,NA,TRBJ2-1,TGTGCCAGCAGCGCTCGGACTAGGTCCCACAATGAGCAGTTCTTC,CASSARTRSHNEQFF
TRBV4-2,NA,13,NA,TRBJ1-5,TGTGCCAGCAGCCAAGGACCGAGACAGCCCCAGCATTTT,CASSQGPRQPQHF
TRBV5-6,TRBD2,16,few,TRBJ2-7,TGTGCCAGCAGCCCGGGCGGCGGGAGGGCCTCCTACGAGCAGTACTTC,CASSPGGGRASYEQYF
TRBV6-1,NA,13,NA,TRBJ1-2,TGTGCCAGCGCCAAAGGACGGAACTATGGCTACACCTTC,CASAKGRNYGYTF
TRBV11-2,TRBD2,16,once,TRBJ2-7,TGTGCCAGCAGCTTCAGAACAGCGGGAGAGTCCTACGAGCAGTACTTC,CASSFRTAGESYEQYF
TRBV7-9,TRBD1,17,NA,TRBJ1-4,TGTGCCAGCAGCTTATGGTCGACAGGGCGTTTGAATGAAAAACTGTTTTTT,CASSLWSTGRLNEKLFF
TRBV11-2,TRBD2,15,NA,TRBJ2-7,TGTGCCAGCAGCTCGCCAACTAGCGGGCGGTACGAGCAGTACTTC,CASSSPTSGRYEQYF
TRBV6-5,NA,11,NA,TRBJ1-2,TGTGCCAGCAGTTCGTCGGGTGGCTACACCTTC,CASSSSGGYTF
TRBV7-2,TRBD1,15,NA,TRBJ2-5,TGTGCCAGCAGCTCCCGGGACAGGGGGGTGGAGACCCAGTACTTC,CASSSRDRGVETQYF
TRBV7-2,NA,13,NA,TRBJ1-1,TGTGCCAGCGCCTTGGGCAGGGGAACTGAAGCTTTCTTT,CASALGRGTEAFF